Each of the 21 T cell receptor beta chains below was sequenced from the same sample in a study of cytomegalovirus exposure and HLA in healthy donors. The PCR contained 60 Vbeta and 13 Jbeta primers. The table came from immunoSEQ multiplex PCR; TCRdb's copy has only in-frame clones and leaves some out. The sample consists of about 140,000 clones, approximately 86% of them appearing once. Sequencing input: PBMCs. The receptors derive from a middle-aged woman in good health and CMV-seronegative.

The DNA for the CDR3 is TGTGCCAGTAATATCGCGGGACCCCTAGGGGAGCAGTTCTTC. It is translated as CASNIAGPLGEQFF. The chain is built from TRBV19 and TRBJ2-1; D may be TRBD2 (6 bases). The length of the CDR3 is 14 residues. The germline V and J ends were trimmed by 7 bases and 10 bases, with 20 bases remaining between them. CDR1 is LNHDA and CDR2 is SQIVND in the germline V gene (reference sequence).

The chain uses TRBV7-2 and TRBJ2-2, with 10 bases lining up with TRBD1. Looked up from germline, CDR1 is SGHTA and CDR2 is FQGNSA. Germline trimming cut 0 bases from V and 3 bases from J; bases unmatched to any gene: 4. This CDR3 is built from 17 residues. DNA of the CDR3: TGTGCCAGCAGCTTAGCAGGGACAGGGGTGTACACCGGGGAGCTGTTTTTT. It yields the protein CASSLAGTGVYTGELFF. Complete variable domain (other parts from reference TRBV7-2 and TRBJ2-2): GAGVSQSPSNKVTEKGKDVELRCDPISGHTALYWYRQSLGQGLEFLIYFQGNSAPDKSGLPSDRFSAERTGGSVSTLTIQRTQQEDSAVYLCASSLAGTGVYTGELFFGEGSRLTVL.

This chain joins TRBV7-2 and TRBJ2-3, with TRBD2 matching over 13 bases. CDR3 size: 16 residues. Germline CDR1 and CDR2: SGHTA and FQGNSA. V was pared by 5 bases and J by 10 bases, with 12 bases of the junction left unmatched. The CDR3 protein is CASSPRLAGGGNAQYF. The CDR3 DNA is TGTGCCAGCAGCCCCAGACTAGCGGGAGGAGGGAACGCGCAGTATTTT.

The chain joins TRBV6-1 to TRBJ1-3, with 7 bases aligning to TRBD1. The germline V gene has CDR1 MNHNS and CDR2 SASEGT. The CDR3 totals 15 residues. J gave up 0 bases and V 7 bases, and 6 bases lay outside the gene matches. The CDR3 here is CASTHGTASGNTIYF. The CDR3 nucleotides are TGTGCCAGCACCCATGGGACAGCCTCTGGAAACACCATATATTTT.

J is TRBJ2-3 and V is TRBV9; 12 bases are a match to TRBD1. This CDR3 has 17 amino acids. With 4 bases clipped from V and 4 bases from J, the junction kept 10 bases outside the gene matches. In germline, CDR1 is SGDLS, CDR2 YYNGEE. The CDR3 is CASSLSGTGGLADTQYF. CDR3 bases: TGTGCCAGCAGCTTATCCGGGACAGGGGGCTTGGCAGATACGCAGTATTTT.

The chain uses TRBV5-1 and TRBJ2-3; 7 bases align to TRBD1. Germline CDR1 is SGHRS and CDR2 is YFSETQ. J was trimmed by 0 bases and V by 4 bases; bases with no gene match: 8. This CDR3 has 16 residues. The CDR3 nucleotides are TGCGCCAGCAGCGGCCGGGACAGCCTGAGCACAGATACGCAGTATTTT. This sequence encodes CASSGRDSLSTDTQYF.

This clone was recorded once. The genes are TRBV5-8 and TRBJ2-3; no clear D gene. The CDR3 has 15 residues. The ends were cut back, 4 bases at V and 5 bases at J, with 17 bases in the middle. Germline assignment: CDR1 SGHTS and CDR2 YDEGEE. DNA of the CDR3: TGTGCCAGCAGCCAGTCACCCTTGATTGGAGATACGCAGTATTTT. Protein product: CASSQSPLIGDTQYF. The full variable domain, in which reference TRBV5-8 and TRBJ2-3 provide the parts outside the CDR3, is EAGVTQSPTHLIKTRGQQATLRCSPISGHTSVYWYQQALGLGLQFLLWYDEGEERNRGNFPPRFSGRQFPNYSSELNVNALELEDSALYLCASSQSPLIGDTQYFGPGTRLTVL.

The chain combines TRBV11-3 with TRBJ1-2, with 11 bases aligning to TRBD1. The CDR3 length is 16 residues. Losses at the gene ends were 5 bases for V and 3 bases for J; bases not matched to a gene: 8. Germline V lookup: CDR1 SGHNT, CDR2 YENEEA. The CDR3 DNA reads as TGTGCCAGCAGCCCTCGGACAGGGGGCGCGTACTATGGCTACACCTTC. This gives the protein CASSPRTGGAYYGYTF.

A single count supports this clone. The chain combines TRBV11-3 with TRBJ2-7; D might be TRBD1 (6 bases). The germline V gene has CDR1 SGHNT and CDR2 YENEEA. The CDR3 totals 14 residues. V lost 2 bases to trimming and J lost 5 bases, with 13 bases between them. CDR3 in DNA: TGTGCCAGCAGCTTACAGGGGAGCCCAAACGAGCAGTACTTC. Translating it yields CASSLQGSPNEQYF.

The chain combines TRBV11-2 with TRBJ1-1; tentatively, D is TRBD1 (6 bases). Trimming removed 1 base from V and 10 bases from J, with 25 bases in between. This CDR3 has 17 residues. Germline CDR1 is SGHAT and CDR2 is FQNNGV. CDR3 in DNA: TGTGCCAGCAGCTTAGGCGCGGGGGGGCCTTCTGTGGGCGTAGCTTTCTTT. The encoded protein is CASSLGAGGPSVGVAFF.

J is TRBJ2-1 and V is TRBV5-1, with 9 bases lining up with TRBD2. The CDR3 runs to 15 residues. Losses at the gene ends were 0 bases for V and 4 bases for J; bases not matched to a gene: 2. Germline V gene lookup returns CDR1 SGHRS and CDR2 YFSETQ. The CDR3 DNA follows: TGCGCCAGCAGCTTGGGGACTAGCGATTACAATGAGCAGTTCTTC. The encoded protein is CASSLGTSDYNEQFF.

J is TRBJ2-5 and V is TRBV5-6; D gene uncertain. The CDR3 contains 12 residues. CDR1 SGHDT and CDR2 YYEEEE come from the germline V gene. The V and J ends lost 5 bases and 7 bases respectively, with 12 bases between them. The CDR3: CASRPFLGTQYF. As DNA, the CDR3 is TGTGCCAGCAGGCCCTTCCTCGGGACCCAGTACTTC. Together with reference TRBV5-6 and TRBJ2-5, the CDR3 gives the full variable domain: DAGVTQSPTHLIKTRGQQVTLRCSPKSGHDTVSWYQQALGQGPQFIFQYYEEEERQRGNFPDRFSGHQFPNYSSELNVNALLLGDSALYLCASRPFLGTQYFGPGTRLLVL.

This chain links TRBV6-6 with TRBJ1-2; no definite D call. The CDR3 runs to 13 residues. Trimming shortened V by 8 bases and J by 4 bases, and 14 bases separated the two germline ends. Germline assignment: CDR1 MNHNY and CDR2 SVGAGI (reference sequence). The CDR3 DNA sequence: TGTGCCAGCCGACCTCGGGGTGTCTATGGCTACACCTTC. This translates into CASRPRGVYGYTF.

This chain connects TRBV11-2 to TRBJ2-5; D unclear. Trimming cost V 0 bases and J 2 bases, with 7 bases left between them. This CDR3 contains 14 residues. CDR1 and CDR2 from the germline V gene are SGHAT and FQNNGV. For the CDR3, the DNA is TGTGCCAGCAGCTTAGATGGTGCGCAAGAGACCCAGTACTTC. It translates to CASSLDGAQETQYF.

The CDR3: CASSLRRDSGANVLTF. The CDR3 DNA is TGTGCCAGCAGCTTGAGACGGGACTCTGGGGCCAACGTCCTGACTTTC. This chain connects TRBV5-4 to TRBJ2-6; a possible D gene is TRBD2 (5 bases). Trimming left V 1 base short and J 0 bases short, with 8 bases between. CDR3 length: 16 amino acids. Germline assignment: CDR1 SGHNT and CDR2 YYREEE (reference sequence).

V usage is TRBV2 and J usage is TRBJ2-7; the D gene is possibly TRBD2 (5 bases). The CDR3 is 13 residues long. Deletions cut 1 base from V and 2 bases from J, with 6 bases between. CDR1 is SNHLY and CDR2 is FYNNEI in the germline V gene. The CDR3 sequence: CASSEGGTYEQYF. CDR3 in DNA: TGTGCCAGCAGTGAAGGAGGGACCTACGAGCAGTACTTC.

The chain has TRBV5-1 and TRBJ1-4; D remains ambiguous. V dropped 0 bases and J dropped 5 bases, with 8 bases sitting between them. The length of the CDR3 is 14 residues. Germline-derived CDR1 and CDR2 are SGHRS and YFSETQ. The CDR3, as DNA: TGCGCCAGCAGCTTGGGGGCAGAAAATGAAAAACTGTTTTTT. It translates to CASSLGAENEKLFF.

The rearrangement uses TRBV28 and TRBJ1-2; possibly TRBD1 for D (5 bases). The germline V and J ends were trimmed by 5 bases and 2 bases, with 15 bases remaining between them. CDR1 and CDR2 from the germline V gene are MDHEN and SYDVKM. This CDR3 is 15 amino acids long. For the CDR3, the DNA is TGTGCCAGCAGTAACCACTTTCAGGGAAACTATGGCTACACCTTC. Amino acid sequence: CASSNHFQGNYGYTF.

Regarding this clone: This sample includes further DNA sequences coding for the same CDR3. V gene TRBV11-3 combines with J gene TRBJ2-7, with TRBD1 matching 8 bases. Germline trimming cut 5 bases from V and 2 bases from J; bases unmatched to any gene: 5. Germline-derived CDR1 and CDR2 are SGHNT and YENEEA. CDR3 length: 14 residues. The CDR3 protein is CASSPGTGTYEQYF. The CDR3 coding sequence is TGTGCCAGCAGCCCCGGGACAGGTACCTACGAGCAGTACTTC.

The rearrangement uses TRBV28 and TRBJ2-5; D uncertain. CDR1 MDHEN and CDR2 SYDVKM come from the germline V gene. This CDR3 comprises 12 residues. Between the trimmed V and J ends, which lost 4 bases and 3 bases, there was a span of 6 bases. In DNA, the CDR3 is TGTGCCAGCAGTTACGGAGAAGAGACCCAGTACTTC. Amino acids: CASSYGEETQYF.

This sequence joins TRBV5-8 and TRBJ1-1; tentative D call: TRBD1 (6 bases). Per the germline V gene, CDR1 is SGHTS and CDR2 is YDEGEE. This CDR3 comprises 13 residues. V lost 4 bases and J lost 5, with 12 bases in between. The CDR3 DNA is TGTGCCAGCAGCCGTGACAGGAGGACTGAAGCTTTCTTT. As protein: CASSRDRRTEAFF.